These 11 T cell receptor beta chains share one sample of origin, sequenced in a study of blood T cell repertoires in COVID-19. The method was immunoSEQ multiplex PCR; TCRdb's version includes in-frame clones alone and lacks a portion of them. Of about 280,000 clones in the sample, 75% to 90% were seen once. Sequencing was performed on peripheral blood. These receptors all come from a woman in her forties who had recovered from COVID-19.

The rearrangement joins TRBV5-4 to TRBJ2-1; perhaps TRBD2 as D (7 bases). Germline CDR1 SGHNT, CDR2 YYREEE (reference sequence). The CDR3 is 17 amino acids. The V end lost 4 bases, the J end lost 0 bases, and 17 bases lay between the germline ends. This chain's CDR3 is CASSGGGGASSYNEQFF. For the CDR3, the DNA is TGTGCCAGCAGCGGGGGAGGGGGGGCAAGCTCCTACAATGAGCAGTTCTTC.

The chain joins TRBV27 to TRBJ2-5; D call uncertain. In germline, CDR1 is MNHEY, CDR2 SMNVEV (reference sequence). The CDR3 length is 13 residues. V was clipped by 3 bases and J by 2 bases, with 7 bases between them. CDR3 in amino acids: CASSLNSQETQYF. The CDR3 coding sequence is TGTGCCAGCAGTTTGAACTCACAAGAGACCCAGTACTTC.

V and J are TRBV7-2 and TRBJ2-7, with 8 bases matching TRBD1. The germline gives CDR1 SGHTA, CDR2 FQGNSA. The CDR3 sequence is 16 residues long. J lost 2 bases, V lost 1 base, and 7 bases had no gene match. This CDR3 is CASSLVSGQGAYEQYF. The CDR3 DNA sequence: TGTGCCAGCAGCTTAGTATCTGGACAGGGAGCCTACGAGCAGTACTTC.

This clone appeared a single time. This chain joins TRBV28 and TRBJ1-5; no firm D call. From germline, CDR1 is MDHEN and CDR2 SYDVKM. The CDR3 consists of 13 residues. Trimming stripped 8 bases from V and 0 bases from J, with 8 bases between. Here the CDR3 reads CASATSSNQPQHF. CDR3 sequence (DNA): TGTGCCAGCGCGACAAGTAGCAATCAGCCCCAGCATTTT.

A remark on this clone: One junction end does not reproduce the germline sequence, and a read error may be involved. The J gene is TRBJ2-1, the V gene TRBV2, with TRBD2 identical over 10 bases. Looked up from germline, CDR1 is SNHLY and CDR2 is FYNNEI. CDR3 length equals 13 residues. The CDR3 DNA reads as TGTGCCAGCAGGGCCTCTTCTAGCGGGAGAAGACTCTTC. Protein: CASRASSSGRRLF.

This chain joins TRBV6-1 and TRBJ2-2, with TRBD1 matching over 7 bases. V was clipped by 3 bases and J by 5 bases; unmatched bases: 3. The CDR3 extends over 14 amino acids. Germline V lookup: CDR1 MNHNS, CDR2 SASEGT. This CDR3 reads CASSDRGWTGELFF. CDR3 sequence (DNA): TGTGCCAGCAGTGACAGGGGGTGGACCGGGGAGCTGTTTTTT.

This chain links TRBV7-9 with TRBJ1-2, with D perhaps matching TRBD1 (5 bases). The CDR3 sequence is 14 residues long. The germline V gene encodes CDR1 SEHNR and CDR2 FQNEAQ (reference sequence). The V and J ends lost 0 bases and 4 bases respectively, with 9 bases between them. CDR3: CASSLAGVGYGYTF. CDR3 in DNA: TGTGCCAGCAGCTTAGCAGGGGTTGGCTATGGCTACACCTTC.

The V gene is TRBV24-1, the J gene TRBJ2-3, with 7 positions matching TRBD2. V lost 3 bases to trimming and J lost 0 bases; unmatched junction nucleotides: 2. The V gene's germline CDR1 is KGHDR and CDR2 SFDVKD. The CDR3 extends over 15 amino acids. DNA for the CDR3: TGTGCCACCAGTGATCTTAGCGGGAGCACAGATACGCAGTATTTT. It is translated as CATSDLSGSTDTQYF.

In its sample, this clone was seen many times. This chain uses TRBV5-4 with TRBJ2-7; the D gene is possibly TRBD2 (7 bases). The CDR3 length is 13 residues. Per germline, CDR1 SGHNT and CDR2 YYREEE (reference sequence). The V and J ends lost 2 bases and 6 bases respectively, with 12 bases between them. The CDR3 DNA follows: TGTGCCAGCAGCTTCCGGGGGGCTGGCGAGCAGTACTTC. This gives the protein CASSFRGAGEQYF.

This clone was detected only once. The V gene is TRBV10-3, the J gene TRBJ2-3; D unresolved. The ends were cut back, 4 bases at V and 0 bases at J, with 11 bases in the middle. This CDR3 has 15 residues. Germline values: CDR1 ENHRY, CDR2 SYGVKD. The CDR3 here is CAISVATTSTDTQYF. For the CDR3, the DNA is TGTGCCATCAGTGTCGCTACCACTAGCACAGATACGCAGTATTTT.

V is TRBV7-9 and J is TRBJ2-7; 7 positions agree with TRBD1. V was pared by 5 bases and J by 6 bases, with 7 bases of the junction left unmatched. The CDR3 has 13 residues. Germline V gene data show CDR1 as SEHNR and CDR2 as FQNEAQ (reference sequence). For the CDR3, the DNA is TGTGCCAGCAGCCGCAGGGGGTTAGGCGAGCAGTACTTC. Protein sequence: CASSRRGLGEQYF.